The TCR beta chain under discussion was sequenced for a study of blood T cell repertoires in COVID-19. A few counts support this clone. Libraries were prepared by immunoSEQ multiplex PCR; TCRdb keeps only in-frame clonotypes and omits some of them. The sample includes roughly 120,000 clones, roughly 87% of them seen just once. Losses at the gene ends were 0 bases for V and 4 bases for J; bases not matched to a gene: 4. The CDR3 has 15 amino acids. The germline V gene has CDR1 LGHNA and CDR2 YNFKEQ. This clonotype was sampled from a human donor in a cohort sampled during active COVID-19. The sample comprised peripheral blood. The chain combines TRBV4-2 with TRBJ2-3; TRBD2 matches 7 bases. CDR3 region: CASSQETGGSDTQYF. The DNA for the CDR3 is TGTGCCAGCAGCCAAGAGACGGGGGGATCAGATACGCAGTATTTT.